Presented here are 2 T cell receptor beta chains from one specimen sequenced in a study of multiple sclerosis patients with progressive multifocal leukoencephalopathy. Using immunoSEQ multiplex PCR, the repertoire was profiled, and TCRdb retains in-frame clones only, with some absent. This sample has some 30,000 clones, with more than 70% found just once. As for time point: time of PML onset. The sample here was PBMCs, taken from a patient treated with natalizumab. All receptors derive from a woman in her 30s with progressive multifocal leukoencephalopathy.

The CDR3 loop reads CASSILGQMNTEAFF. For the CDR3, the DNA is TGTGCCAGTAGTATTTTGGGACAGATGAACACTGAAGCTTTCTTT. V and J are TRBV19 and TRBJ1-1, with 7 bases identical to TRBD1. V lost 3 bases to trimming and J lost 0 bases; unmatched junction nucleotides: 4. There are 15 residues in the CDR3. The germline CDR1 and CDR2 sequences are LNHDA and SQIVND (reference sequence).

The rearrangement joins TRBV19 to TRBJ2-2, with D unclear. CDR1 and CDR2 (germline): LNHDA, SQIVND (reference sequence). The CDR3 runs to 16 residues. The V end lost 5 bases, the J end lost 0 bases, and 13 bases lay between the germline ends. The CDR3 coding sequence is TGTGCCAGTAGTGTGGTCGGGCCCACGAACACCGGGGAGCTGTTTTTT. It codes for CASSVVGPTNTGELFF.